These 15 T cell receptor beta chains originate from one sample sequenced in a study of T cell responses to AZD1222 COVID-19 vaccine. Profiling relied on immunoSEQ multiplex PCR, and the TCRdb table lists in-frame clones only, not all of them. Counted here are 120,000 or so clones, approximately 89% occurring once; the ten biggest clones make up 10%. Specimen: peripheral blood, collected on day 0 of AZD1222 vaccination. Receptors were obtained from an adult in good health.

This chain connects TRBV4-1 to TRBJ1-4, with D hard to call. The V gene's germline CDR1 is MGHRA and CDR2 YSYEKL. The CDR3 contains 13 residues. The V gene lost 5 bases and the J gene lost 6 bases, with 10 bases spanning the gap. CDR3 in amino acids: CASSVRADEKLFF. The CDR3 DNA reads as TGCGCCAGCAGCGTTAGAGCGGATGAAAAACTGTTTTTT.

The CDR3 spells CASSPGQGDFYGYTF. CDR3 in DNA: TGTGCCAGCTCACCCGGACAGGGGGATTTCTATGGCTACACCTTC. The V call is TRBV18, the J call TRBJ1-2; 10 bases match TRBD1. V shed 3 bases and J 4 bases; nucleotides not matched to a gene: 5. Germline values: CDR1 KGHSH, CDR2 LQKENI. The CDR3 is 15 amino acids.

The chain employs TRBV6-5 and TRBJ2-5, with a weak D call TRBD2 (6 bases). With 1 base removed from V and 1 base from J, the gap between germline ends came to 10 bases. From germline, CDR1 is MNHEY and CDR2 SVGAGI. The CDR3 is made up of 15 amino acids. CDR3 bases: TGTGCCAGCAGTTACTGGCGGGGCCGCCAAGAGACCCAGTACTTC. Its translation is CASSYWRGRQETQYF.

CDR3 protein: CASSQDPTGGNSPLHF. The CDR3 DNA reads as TGCGCCAGCAGCCAAGACCCGACAGGGGGCAATTCACCCCTCCACTTT. The V gene is TRBV4-3, the J gene TRBJ1-6; 10 bases match TRBD1. CDR3 length: 16 residues. V lost 0 bases, J lost 7 bases, and 3 bases stayed unmatched. Germline V lookup: CDR1 LGHNA, CDR2 YSLEER.

The genes are TRBV5-1 and TRBJ2-3, with a possible D match to TRBD2 (7 bases). The CDR3 runs to 14 residues. Deletions cut 4 bases from V and 4 bases from J, with 13 bases between. Per the germline V gene, CDR1 is SGHRS and CDR2 is YFSETQ. DNA of the CDR3: TGCGCCAGCAGCGGGGAGGGGGGCCCAGATACGCAGTATTTT. This codes for CASSGEGGPDTQYF.

The DNA of the CDR3 is TGTGCCAGCAGCTCACTCCAGGGAAGCTCCTATAATTCACCCCTCCACTTT. Translation gives CASSSLQGSSYNSPLHF. The chain uses TRBV5-6 and TRBJ1-6; D possibly corresponds to TRBD1 (5 bases). V lost 3 bases, J lost 0 bases, and 13 bases lay in between. CDR1 and CDR2 (germline): SGHDT, YYEEEE. The CDR3 is 17 residues long.

The rearrangement joins TRBV27 to TRBJ1-5; D may be TRBD1 (6 bases). This CDR3 comprises 15 residues. V was shortened by 5 bases and J by 5 bases, with 16 bases between the two germline ends. Looked up from germline, CDR1 is MNHEY and CDR2 is SMNVEV (reference sequence). The CDR3 sequence is CASSLRGGGDQPQHF. The CDR3 nucleotides read TGTGCCAGCAGTCTACGAGGGGGAGGGGATCAGCCCCAGCATTTT.

The J gene is TRBJ2-7, the V gene TRBV5-4; D remains ambiguous. V lost 0 bases, J lost 1 base, and 8 bases lay in between. The CDR3 extends over 14 amino acids. Germline CDR1 is SGHNT and CDR2 is YYREEE (reference sequence). In DNA form, the CDR3 reads TGTGCCAGCAGCTTGGGGGTTTCGTCCTACGAGCAGTACTTC. The encoded protein is CASSLGVSSYEQYF.

This clone has just a few counts. The chain is built from TRBV30 and TRBJ1-1; perhaps TRBD1 as D (6 bases). V was cut by 4 bases and J by 1 base, with 10 bases left in between. Germline loops: CDR1 GTSNPN, CDR2 SVGIG (reference sequence). The CDR3 is 13 amino acids. In DNA form, the CDR3 reads TGTGCCTGGAAAACAGGGTCGAACACTGAAGCTTTCTTT. This codes for CAWKTGSNTEAFF. The whole variable domain, remainder taken from reference TRBV30 and TRBJ1-1, is SQTIHQWPATLVQPVGSPLSLECTVEGTSNPNLYWYRQAAGRGLQLLFYSVGIGQISSEVPQNLSASRPQDRQFILSSKKLLLSDSGFYLCAWKTGSNTEAFFGQGTRLTVV.

The chain is built from TRBV5-8 and TRBJ1-1; TRBD1 matches at 8 bases. Germline V lookup: CDR1 SGHTS, CDR2 YDEGEE. With 0 bases clipped from V and 1 base from J, the junction kept 5 bases outside the gene matches. This CDR3 is 16 amino acids long. The CDR3 DNA reads as TGTGCCAGCAGCTTGGGCCTCGGGACAGGGAACACTGAAGCTTTCTTT. As protein: CASSLGLGTGNTEAFF.

The gene calls are TRBV13 and TRBJ1-2; D may be TRBD1 (5 bases). The CDR3 spans 16 residues. Per germline, CDR1 PRHDT and CDR2 FYEKMQ (reference sequence). Trimming took 4 bases from V and 7 from J, leaving 22 bases between them. The CDR3 nucleotides read TGTGCCAGCAGCTCCGTCACGGGAGGCAGGGCGGCTGGCTACACCTTC. Encoded protein: CASSSVTGGRAAGYTF.

The chain couples TRBV7-9 to TRBJ2-3; no definite D call. Germline loops: CDR1 SEHNR, CDR2 FQNEAQ (reference sequence). Trimming stripped 5 bases from V and 7 bases from J, with 25 bases between. The CDR3 has 17 residues. This CDR3 is CASSDPRGARGTYTQYF. The CDR3 DNA reads TGTGCCAGCAGCGACCCCCGAGGAGCCCGTGGTACTTATACGCAGTATTTT. Variable domain in full (rest from reference TRBV7-9 and TRBJ2-3): DTGVSQNPRHKITKRGQNVTFRCDPISEHNRLYWYRQTLGQGPEFLTYFQNEAQLEKSRLLSDRFSAERPKGSFSTLEIQRTEQGDSAMYLCASSDPRGARGTYTQYFGPGTRLTVL.

This chain connects TRBV11-3 to TRBJ2-1, with 8 bases aligning to TRBD1. This CDR3 region has 13 residues. The V gene's germline CDR1 is SGHNT and CDR2 YENEEA. Germline trimming cut 0 bases from V and 8 bases from J; bases unmatched to any gene: 0. The CDR3 DNA sequence: TGTGCCAGCAGCTTAGAACAGGGGGATGAGCAGTTCTTC. It specifies CASSLEQGDEQFF.

This clone was seen only once. V gene TRBV4-2 combines with J gene TRBJ1-3, with a weak D call TRBD1 (5 bases). Germline V gene sequence: CDR1 LGHNA, CDR2 YNFKEQ. The CDR3 contains 19 residues. Between the trimmed V and J ends, which lost 0 bases and 0 bases, there was a span of 18 bases. CDR3 region: CASSQDLGPRLLSGNTIYF. The CDR3 DNA reads as TGTGCCAGCAGCCAAGATTTGGGACCTCGACTACTCTCTGGAAACACCATATATTTT.

The chain carries TRBV9 and TRBJ1-2; possibly TRBD1 for D (6 bases). This CDR3 is built from 14 residues. The germline CDR1 and CDR2 sequences are SGDLS and YYNGEE. V dropped 6 bases and J dropped 4 bases, with 16 bases sitting between them. The CDR3 nucleotides read TGTGCCAGCACCAAGATACAGGGCAGCTATGGCTACACCTTC. Its translation is CASTKIQGSYGYTF.